What follows are 20 T cell receptor beta chains derived from one specimen sequenced in a study of T cell responses to AZD1222 COVID-19 vaccine. Measured with immunoSEQ multiplex PCR; TCRdb has only the in-frame clones, and not every one. The sample yields 150,000 to 160,000 clones, around nine tenths seen once. The specimen comprised peripheral blood, sampled 28 days after the second AZD1222 dose. Receptor source: an adult who received the AZD1222 COVID-19 vaccine.

The chain carries TRBV19 and TRBJ2-7; weak D call: TRBD2 (6 bases). The CDR3 extends over 13 amino acids. V shed 1 base and J shed 6 bases, with 10 bases lying between them. Germline V gene lookup returns CDR1 LNHDA and CDR2 SQIVND (reference sequence). CDR3 nucleotides: TGTGCCAGTAGTATAGGGGACGGGGGCGAGCAGTACTTC. Protein sequence: CASSIGDGGEQYF.

CDR3 amino acids: CASNPAGATRETQYF. The CDR3 DNA reads TGTGCCAGCAATCCAGCGGGGGCCACGAGGGAGACCCAGTACTTC. The chain has TRBV6-5 and TRBJ2-5; 8 nucleotides line up with TRBD2. This CDR3 spans 15 amino acids. The V and J ends lost 7 bases and 5 bases, in that order; junction bases with no gene match: 12. The germline gives CDR1 MNHEY, CDR2 SVGAGI.

The CDR3 loop reads CASSPSRTEAFF. CDR3 in DNA: TGTGCCAGCAGCCCCTCCCGCACTGAAGCTTTCTTT. The chain has TRBV7-9 and TRBJ1-1; D remains ambiguous. The CDR3 is 12 amino acids. CDR1 and CDR2 from the germline V gene are SEHNR and FQNEAQ (reference sequence). V lost 5 bases and J 4 bases, leaving 8 bases between the germline ends.

V gene TRBV5-1 combines with J gene TRBJ1-2; TRBD1 aligns across 8 bases. The V segment lost 0 bases and the J segment 3 bases; nucleotides outside the gene matches: 10. Germline V gene sequence: CDR1 SGHRS, CDR2 YFSETQ. The CDR3 is 17 amino acids. The CDR3 protein is CASSLESPETGDYGYTF. The CDR3 region has the DNA TGCGCCAGCAGCTTGGAGTCCCCTGAGACAGGGGACTATGGCTACACCTTC.

The chain links TRBV5-1 to TRBJ2-3; TRBD2 matches at 8 bases. Germline loops: CDR1 SGHRS, CDR2 YFSETQ. The CDR3 spans 13 residues. V was pared by 6 bases and J by 1 base, with 1 base of the junction left unmatched. The CDR3 here is CASKTSGTDTQYF. Here the CDR3 DNA reads TGCGCCAGCAAGACTAGCGGCACAGATACGCAGTATTTT.

Points on this clone: This same CDR3 is encoded by further DNA sequences in the sample. The V and J genes are TRBV7-8 and TRBJ1-5, with D uncertain. This CDR3 spans 14 amino acids. Trimming left V 5 bases short and J 2 bases short, with 10 bases between. Per germline, CDR1 SGHVS and CDR2 FQNEAQ. DNA for the CDR3: TGTGCCAGCAGCCCATCTCGGGGCAATCAGCCCCAGCATTTT. Protein sequence: CASSPSRGNQPQHF. Variable domain in full (rest from reference TRBV7-8 and TRBJ1-5): GAGVSQSPRYKVAKRGQDVALRCDPISGHVSLFWYQQALGQGPEFLTYFQNEAQLDKSGLPSDRFFAERPEGSVSTLKIQRTQQEDSAVYLCASSPSRGNQPQHFGDGTRLSIL.

The chain couples TRBV7-2 to TRBJ2-7; 8 bases fit TRBD1. Per germline, CDR1 SGHTA and CDR2 FQGNSA. The CDR3 is 15 amino acids. V lost 0 bases and J lost 7; bases outside the gene matches: 8. CDR3 sequence reads: CASSLAPDRVGEQYF. CDR3 nucleotide sequence: TGTGCCAGCAGCTTAGCGCCGGACAGGGTCGGAGAGCAGTACTTC.

The CDR3 DNA follows: TGCGCCAGCAGCTTGGGAGGGGTGAACACTGAAGCTTTCTTT. It is translated as CASSLGGVNTEAFF. The genes are TRBV5-1 and TRBJ1-1; weak D call: TRBD1 (5 bases). This CDR3 is built from 14 residues. The germline CDR1 and CDR2 sequences are SGHRS and YFSETQ. Trimming pared 0 bases from V and 0 bases from J, leaving 6 bases between.

The rearrangement joins TRBV7-9 to TRBJ1-1, with D hard to call. CDR1 and CDR2 from the germline V gene are SEHNR and FQNEAQ (reference sequence). This CDR3 spans 14 amino acids. Trimming removed 2 bases at V and 4 bases at J, with 11 bases between. The chain's CDR3 is CASSLMTPFTEAFF. Here the CDR3 DNA reads TGTGCCAGCAGCTTAATGACACCTTTCACTGAAGCTTTCTTT.

The gene calls are TRBV12-3 or TRBV12-4 and TRBJ2-7, with D perhaps TRBD1 (5 bases). The CDR3 consists of 13 residues. V lost 6 bases, J lost 0 bases, and 9 bases lay in between. The CDR3 here is CASRTASSYEQYF. The CDR3 nucleotides read TGTGCCAGCAGGACAGCGAGCTCCTACGAGCAGTACTTC.

The chain joins TRBV4-2 to TRBJ1-1; 8 nucleotides line up with TRBD1. Germline CDR1 is LGHNA and CDR2 is YNFKEQ. V shed 1 base, J shed 2 bases, and the junction held 9 bases outside the gene matches. The CDR3 consists of 17 residues. The CDR3 nucleotides read TGTGCCAGCAGCCAAGTGCGTCAGGGGGCCAGAAACACTGAAGCTTTCTTT. Translated: CASSQVRQGARNTEAFF.

This chain links TRBV28 with TRBJ2-1, with a weak D call TRBD2 (5 bases). The length of the CDR3 is 13 residues. Per the germline V gene, CDR1 is MDHEN and CDR2 is SYDVKM. The V and J ends lost 7 bases and 3 bases respectively, with 10 bases between them. CDR3 sequence reads: CASTSGYYNEQFF. In nucleotides, the CDR3 is TGTGCCAGCACCTCGGGGTACTACAATGAGCAGTTCTTC.

V and J are TRBV28 and TRBJ1-4; D perhaps matches TRBD1 (5 bases). The CDR3 has 15 amino acids. Germline CDR1 is MDHEN and CDR2 is SYDVKM. With 6 bases removed from V and 2 bases from J, the gap between germline ends came to 13 bases. CDR3 sequence: CASRPFGGTNEKLFF. The DNA of the CDR3 is TGTGCCAGCAGGCCCTTTGGGGGGACTAATGAAAAACTGTTTTTT. Looking up the rest from reference TRBV28 and TRBJ1-4 gives the full variable domain: DVKVTQSSRYLVKRTGEKVFLECVQDMDHENMFWYRQDPGLGLRLIYFSYDVKMKEKGDIPEGYSVSREKKERFSLILESASTNQTSMYLCASRPFGGTNEKLFFGSGTQLSVL.

The gene calls are TRBV6-5 and TRBJ1-1, with D unresolved. The CDR3 contains 14 residues. Germline assignment: CDR1 MNHEY and CDR2 SVGAGI. V lost 2 bases and J lost 2, with 9 bases in between. The CDR3, as DNA: TGTGCCAGCAGTTACCAAGGGTCTAACACTGAAGCTTTCTTT. Translation gives CASSYQGSNTEAFF.

This rearrangement joins TRBV6-1 to TRBJ1-2; 9 positions agree with TRBD1. The V gene's germline CDR1 is MNHNS and CDR2 SASEGT. CDR3 length: 14 residues. The trim removed 7 bases at V and 4 bases at J, leaving 7 bases unmatched. The CDR3 sequence is CASNPDRGFYGYTF. The CDR3 nucleotides read TGTGCCAGCAACCCGGACAGGGGCTTCTATGGCTACACCTTC.

This chain joins TRBV5-6 and TRBJ2-7, with TRBD1 matching over 9 bases. The V segment lost 2 bases and the J segment 3 bases; nucleotides outside the gene matches: 3. The CDR3 is 14 amino acids. Germline CDR1 reads SGHDT; CDR2 reads YYEEEE. As DNA, the CDR3 is TGTGCCAGCAGCTTTTGGGACAGGGTCTACGAGCAGTACTTC. Protein sequence: CASSFWDRVYEQYF.

The chain joins TRBV19 to TRBJ1-5; no reliable D call. The CDR3 has 14 amino acids. Germline V gene sequence: CDR1 LNHDA, CDR2 SQIVND (reference sequence). V gave up 8 bases and J gave up 7 bases, with 18 bases separating them. DNA for the CDR3: TGTGCCAGTGCGCCCCAATTTGAATCCCAGCCCCAGCATTTT. The encoded protein is CASAPQFESQPQHF.

The chain is built from TRBV6-5 and TRBJ1-2; D may be TRBD1 (5 bases). The CDR3 extends over 15 amino acids. Germline CDR1 is MNHEY and CDR2 is SVGAGI. Trimming left V 6 bases short and J 8 bases short, with 22 bases between. DNA of the CDR3: TGTGCCAGCAGCCCCCAAGGGTGGGGACCCCCGGGCTACACCTTC. Its protein is CASSPQGWGPPGYTF.

V is TRBV5-1 and J is TRBJ1-5, with 8 bases that match TRBD1. Per the germline V gene, CDR1 is SGHRS and CDR2 is YFSETQ. The CDR3 is 15 residues long. Losses at the gene ends were 4 bases for V and 6 bases for J; bases not matched to a gene: 9. CDR3 sequence reads: CASSRTGSLGQPQHF. The CDR3 nucleotides read TGCGCCAGCAGCCGGACAGGGTCTCTTGGTCAGCCCCAGCATTTT.

As to this clone: The same CDR3 can be traced to other DNA sequences in this sample. CDR3 nucleotides: TGCGCCAGCAGCTTGGGGCAGGGGGCCACTGAAGCTTTCTTT. Residues: CASSLGQGATEAFF. The chain links TRBV5-1 to TRBJ1-1; 8 positions agree with TRBD1. Looked up from germline, CDR1 is SGHRS and CDR2 is YFSETQ. V was pared by 0 bases and J by 4 bases, with 2 bases of the junction left unmatched. There are 14 residues in the CDR3.